Given below is one T cell receptor beta chain in context. Its antigen is unidentified. Amplified regions were TCR beta CDR3 sequences from RNA transcripts. During a first-round RT-PCR of the TCR CDR3, the HTBI primer set was used. Each CDR3 protein gets one entry after TCRdb re-called the multiplex PCR reads with MiXCR. The data contain over 350,000 distinct CDR3 sequences, over 12% of them singletons. This specimen comes from a study of T cells in Graves' hyperthyroidism and ophthalmopathy. As for the study in general: Peripheral blood draws took place at initial diagnosis, ahead of any treatment.

The CDR3 contains 15 residues. The germline V gene has CDR1 SGHRS and CDR2 YFSETQ. The V and J ends lost 4 bases and 3 bases, in that order; junction bases with no gene match: 9. The study's findings and limits: Ophthalmopathy cases were set apart from stable hyperthyroidism by a 13 V-J model. Before onset, ophthalmopathy was predicted by the model a median 6.5 months earlier. The blood repertoire included most of the expanded thyroid clonotypes above 0.001.

Sequences were obtained from blood. The genes are TRBV5-1 and TRBJ2-7; 8 bases line up with TRBD1. The source of this sequence is a man between 50 and 59 years old with Graves' ophthalmopathy. CDR3 amino acids: CASSGTGTGVYEQYF. DNA for the CDR3: TGCGCCAGCAGCGGCACCGGGACAGGTGTCTACGAGCAGTACTTC. Supplemented by reference TRBV5-1 and TRBJ2-7, the full variable domain reads KAGVTQTPRYLIKTRGQQVTLSCSPISGHRSVSWYQQTPGQGLQFLFEYFSETQRNKGNFPGRFSGRQFSNSRSEMNVSTLELGDSALYLCASSGTGTGVYEQYFGPGTRLTVT.